The clone carrying this T cell receptor beta chain was observed a handful of times. This sample is part of a study of cytotoxic CD8 clonotypes in ibrutinib-treated CLL. The wider study: The group held 10 to 11 relapsed/refractory and 15 treatment-naive patients, with 17 to 18 IGHV unmutated.

Clones were read by immunoSEQ multiplex PCR, and TCRdb kept only the in-frame ones, dropping some. The table records about 9,400 clones, 61% of them present only once. The CDR3 is 15 amino acids. From germline, CDR1 is SGDLS and CDR2 YYNGEE. V was shortened by 3 bases and J by 6 bases, with 16 bases between the two germline ends. The gene calls are TRBV9 and TRBJ1-3, with D perhaps TRBD1 (5 bases). This clonotype was obtained from a human donor with chronic lymphocytic leukemia. Here the sequenced sample was PBMCs, taken before ibrutinib treatment. The CDR3 DNA is TGTGCCAGCAGCGAACAGGTCTCCCCTTCAAACACCATATATTTT. It codes for CASSEQVSPSNTIYF.